This T cell receptor (beta chain) comes out of a study of PD-L1 blockade in urothelial cancer listed by TCRdb under 2017. As for the study more broadly: Therapy was started at some point between 2013 and 2015 for all patients, and atezolizumab 1,200 mg was administered intravenously every 3 weeks. Pretreatment blood TCR-seq was available for around 29 patients, at least one posttreatment blood collection was obtained for 24 patients, and tumor TCR-seq was available for 24 patients. Blood samples were analyzed 3 weeks after the start of treatment (second dose) and 6 weeks after the start of treatment. Durable clinical benefit was defined as progression-free survival longer than 6 months, and TCR features were also tested against progression-free and overall survival. Patients had an ECOG performance status of 0 or 1 and had received between 0 and 3 prior chemotherapy regimens. A median of about 150,000 T cells and approximately 83,000 unique TCRs was obtained from blood samples, and a median clonality of approximately 0.08 was observed. TCR sequencing covered pretreatment tumor samples and matched, serially collected peripheral blood taken before and after atezolizumab treatment. In the same patients who had TCR sequencing, pretreatment tumors also underwent whole exome sequencing and RNA sequencing. About nine tenths of the roughly 29 patients were identified as males with urothelial cancer of bladder origin, and a prior smoking history was reported by 18 of 29 patients. An exploratory multi-omic analysis was conducted of the somatic, immune and clinical correlates of response to PD-L1 blockade with atezolizumab in urothelial cancer. Durable clinical benefit was achieved by nine patients but not by the remaining 20. Study-level results and caveats: Among patients with durable benefit, tumor-associated TCR clones showed greater expansion in peripheral blood 3 weeks after treatment started (n = 22, p = 0.022). A pretreatment peripheral blood TCR clonality below the median was linked to improved progression-free and overall survival. Small sample size (n ≈ 30) and many exploratory analyses mean the results are intended to be hypothesis-generating.

The cohort included some 30 patients with locally advanced or metastatic urothelial carcinoma who were treated at Memorial Sloan Kettering on a trial protocol. Peripheral blood mononuclear cells were collected pretreatment and during treatment, with between 1 and 8 total time points obtained per patient. The Qiagen DNeasy Blood extraction kit was used to purify genomic DNA from total PBMCs and from tumor samples. PBMCs were collected pretreatment and during treatment, and were isolated and stored as previously described. As regards this clone: It has no known antigen specificity. Base qualities are not recorded, but no much larger clone differs from it by a single base.

Each PCR received spiked-in synthetic TCR analog templates so that absolute template abundance could be estimated from read counts. TCRbeta CDR3 regions were amplified from genomic DNA with bias-controlled V and J gene primers using the immunoSEQ assay. Rearranged TCRbeta segments were sequenced at approximately 20X coverage. For the original study's pipeline: Sequencing errors were corrected by clustering, and CDR3s were annotated against IMGT so that V, D and J genes could be assigned. Downstream analyses used only productive TCRbeta rearrangements and left out out-of-frame or stop-codon sequences. Clonality was computed as one minus Shannon entropy normalized by the log of the number of unique productive sequences. Clones differing between time points or between blood and tumor were identified by Fisher's exact test with Benjamini-Hochberg correction at adjusted p below 0.01. The clones in this table, taken by TCRdb from immuneACCESS, are in-frame only. Not every clone is retained; where verified, under half of the shortfall comes from an unresolved V gene, and the cause of the rest is unknown. The V and J calls and the clone size are those of that table, but D and trimming were determined from the DNA. The sample contains 70,000 or so clones, around nine tenths of them found a single time. Clones ranked in the top ten supply less than 3.5% of the sample.

CDR1 and CDR2, looked up from the germline V gene, are SGHAT and FQNNGV. V is pruned by 5 bases and J by 1 base, leaving 2 bases of the junction without a gene match. The CDR3 contains 14 residues, cysteine and phenylalanine counted. Only CDR3 DNA remains: 42 bases, in frame from the first base. Specimen: PBMCs, collected around atezolizumab (anti-PD-L1) treatment. The clonotype originates from a man aged 60 to 75 with urothelial cancer. This receptor chain uses TRBV11-2 and TRBJ2-5; 9 central nucleotides agree with TRBD2. The CDR3 amino acid sequence is: CASSLRGGQETQYF. The DNA sequence reads TGTGCCAGCAGCCTGCGGGGGGGCCAAGAGACCCAGTACTTC.